This T cell receptor beta chain derives from a study of blood T cell repertoires in COVID-19. For the study at large: The United States, Italy and Spain were the sources of the acute and convalescent COVID-19 samples. Sample material is recorded as cDNA or gDNA derived from T cells, B-cell-depleted T cells, or PBMCs.

Enrolment of Seattle patients took place during active infection, and they were followed longitudinally. The CDR3 is 16 residues long. The V gene lost 2 bases and the J gene lost 0 bases, with 13 bases spanning the gap. CDR1 and CDR2 from the germline V gene are MNHEY and SVGAGI. The authors' processing: Nucleated cell counts were estimated from reference gene primer amplification. TCRdb's table, derived via immunoSEQ multiplex PCR, lists solely in-frame clones and lacks some. Clone size and V and J calls were adopted from that table, with D and trimming inferred from the DNA. The sample consists of under 550,000 clones, around 90% of them appearing once.

The chain recombines TRBV6-5 with TRBJ2-5, with D possibly TRBD2 on 5 matching bases. The origin of this receptor is a man aged 18 to 35 with COVID-19, enrolled during active disease. The sample taken for sequencing was peripheral blood. CDR3 in DNA: TGTGCCAGCAGTTACAGTGGGAGACACCACCAAGAGACCCAGTACTTC. This sequence encodes CASSYSGRHHQETQYF.